A selection of T cell receptor beta chains follows, all from one sample in a study of blood T cell repertoires in COVID-19. Using immunoSEQ multiplex PCR, the repertoire was profiled, and TCRdb retains in-frame clones only, with some absent. The sample shows under 300,000 clones, about 89% of them seen only once. The sample consisted of peripheral blood. The receptors originated from a man aged 50-59 years with acute or convalescent COVID-19. CDR3s include the opening cysteine and the closing phenylalanine or tryptophan. D genes are given only for firm matches. Clone sizes are given selectively: once, few, many, or a class where the clone is expanded.

size | J | D | V | length | DNA | CDR3
NA | TRBJ1-1 | NA | TRBV14 | 13 | TGTGCCAGCAGCGTTAACAGGGCGGCTGAAGCTTTCTTT | CASSVNRAAEAFF
NA | TRBJ2-3 | NA | TRBV7-6 | 16 | TGTGCCAGCAGCTTAAGGGAAGGGGCAGGGACAGATACGCAGTATTTT | CASSLREGAGTDTQYF
NA | TRBJ2-1 | TRBD2 | TRBV12-3/TRBV12-4 | 12 | TGTGCCAGCAGGGGAGGGCGCAATGAGCAGTTCTTC | CASRGGRNEQFF
NA | TRBJ1-6 | NA | TRBV30 | 17 | TGTGCCTGGAGTAGACAAGGAATCCCGCCTTATAATTCACCCCTCCACTTT | CAWSRQGIPPYNSPLHF
NA | TRBJ2-2 | NA | TRBV4-1 | 15 | TGCGCCAGCAAGACGGCGGCAGCCAACACCGGGGAGCTGTTTTTT | CASKTAAANTGELFF
NA | TRBJ1-6 | NA | TRBV30 | 15 | TGTGCCTGGGAGGGGGGGGGCTCCTATAATTCACCCCTCCACTTT | CAWEGGGSYNSPLHF
NA | TRBJ1-2 | NA | TRBV9 | 11 | TGTGCCAGCAGCTACACCCGGGAGAGCCTCTTC | CASSYTRESLF
NA | TRBJ1-1 | TRBD1 | TRBV19 | 15 | TGTGCCAGTAGATCGAACGGACAGGGGAACACTGAAGCTTTCTTT | CASRSNGQGNTEAFF
NA | TRBJ1-5 | NA | TRBV12-5 | 13 | TGTGCTAGTGGTTTGATAAGCAATCAGCCCCAGCATTTT | CASGLISNQPQHF
NA | TRBJ2-1 | TRBD2 | TRBV11-3 | 13 | TGTGCCAGCAGCTTAGCAGCGGGGGGTGAGCAGTTCTTC | CASSLAAGGEQFF
NA | TRBJ2-3 | NA | TRBV15 | 16 | TGTGCCACCAGCAGAGTTCTCTCCGGGGGAACAGATACGCAGTATTTT | CATSRVLSGGTDTQYF
NA | TRBJ1-2 | TRBD1 | TRBV7-9 | 15 | TGTGCCAGCAGCTCGGGACAGGCCGGGGTATCTGGCTACACCTTC | CASSSGQAGVSGYTF
few | TRBJ1-2 | NA | TRBV30 | 14 | TGTGCCTGGAGGATAAGCAGGGCAGACTATGGCTACACCTTC | CAWRISRADYGYTF
NA | TRBJ2-7 | NA | TRBV5-4 | 14 | TGTGCCAGCAGCTTGGACAGGTTTTCCTACGAGCAGTACTTC | CASSLDRFSYEQYF
NA | TRBJ2-2 | NA | TRBV5-6 | 16 | TGTGCCAGCAGACAGGGAGTCCTCGGAAATCCCGGGGAGCTGTTTTTT | CASRQGVLGNPGELFF